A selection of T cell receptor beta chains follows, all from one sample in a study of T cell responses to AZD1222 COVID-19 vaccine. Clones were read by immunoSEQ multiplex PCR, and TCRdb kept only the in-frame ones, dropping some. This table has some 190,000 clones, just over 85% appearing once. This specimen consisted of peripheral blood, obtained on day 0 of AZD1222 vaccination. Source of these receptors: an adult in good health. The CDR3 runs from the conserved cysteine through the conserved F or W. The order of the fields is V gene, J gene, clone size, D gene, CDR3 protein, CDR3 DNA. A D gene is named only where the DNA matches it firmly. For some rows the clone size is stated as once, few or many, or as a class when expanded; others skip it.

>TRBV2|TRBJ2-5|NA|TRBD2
CASSIGTRLTQYF
TGTGCCAGCAGCATCGGGACTAGGTTGACCCAGTACTTC
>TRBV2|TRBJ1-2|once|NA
CASSEAFILPLYGYTF
TGTGCCAGCAGTGAAGCCTTTATTTTACCCCTTTATGGCTACACCTTC
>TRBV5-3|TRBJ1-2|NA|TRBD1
CARSTQGECGGYTF
TGTGCCAGAAGCACACAGGGGGAATGTGGTGGCTACACCTTC
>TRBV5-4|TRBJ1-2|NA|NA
CASRQAGGRNYGYTF
TGTGCCAGCAGACAGGCGGGCGGTAGGAACTATGGCTACACCTTC
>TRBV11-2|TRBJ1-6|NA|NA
CASSLAGGRSPLHF
TGTGCCAGCAGCTTAGCGGGGGGGAGATCACCCCTCCACTTT
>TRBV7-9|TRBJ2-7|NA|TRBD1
CASSFWGQGAHEQYF
TGTGCCAGCAGCTTCTGGGGACAGGGGGCCCACGAGCAGTACTTC
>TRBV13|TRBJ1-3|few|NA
CASSPVWEENTIYF
TGTGCCAGCAGCCCAGTTTGGGAAGAAAACACCATATATTTT
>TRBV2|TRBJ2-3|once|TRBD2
CASHHGGGTDTQYF
TGTGCCAGCCACCATGGGGGGGGCACAGATACGCAGTATTTT
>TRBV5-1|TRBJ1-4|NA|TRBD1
CASSSTGTGDEKLFF
TGCGCCAGCAGCTCAACCGGGACAGGGGATGAAAAACTGTTTTTT
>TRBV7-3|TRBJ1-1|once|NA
CASSLTAGNTEAFF
TGTGCCAGCAGCTTAACTGCAGGGAACACTGAAGCTTTCTTT
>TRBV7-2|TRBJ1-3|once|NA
CASSLAAGNTIYF
TGTGCCAGCAGCTTGGCTGCCGGAAACACCATATATTTT
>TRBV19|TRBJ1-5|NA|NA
CASSIGRGYSNQPQHF
TGTGCCAGTAGTATAGGAAGGGGCTATAGCAATCAGCCCCAGCATTTT
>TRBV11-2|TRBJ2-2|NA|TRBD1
CASSWDRTGELFF
TGTGCCAGCAGTTGGGACAGAACCGGGGAGCTGTTTTTT
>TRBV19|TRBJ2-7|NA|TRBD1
CASSVDRDGAYEQYF
TGTGCCAGTAGTGTGGACAGGGACGGGGCCTACGAGCAGTACTTC
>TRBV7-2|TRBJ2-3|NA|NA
CASSDGPSTDTQYF
TGTGCCAGCAGCGATGGACCCAGCACAGATACGCAGTATTTT
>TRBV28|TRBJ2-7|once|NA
CATRRLRSYEQYF
TGTGCCACCCGACGGCTTCGTTCCTACGAGCAGTACTTC
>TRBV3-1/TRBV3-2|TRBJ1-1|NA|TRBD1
CASSQPGQWGGNTEAFF
TGTGCCAGCAGCCAACCGGGACAGTGGGGAGGGAACACTGAAGCTTTCTTT
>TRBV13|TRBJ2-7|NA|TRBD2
CASSLGRGEAYEQYF
TGTGCCAGCAGCTTGGGGCGGGGGGAAGCCTACGAGCAGTACTTC
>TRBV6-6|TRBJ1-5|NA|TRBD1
CASSKRQGGNQPQHF
TGTGCCAGCAGCAAAAGACAGGGCGGCAATCAGCCCCAGCATTTT
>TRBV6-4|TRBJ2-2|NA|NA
CASRTGNTGELFF
TGTGCCAGCAGGACAGGCAACACCGGGGAGCTGTTTTTT
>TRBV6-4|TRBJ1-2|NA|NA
CASSAPAQSGYTF
TGTGCCAGCAGCGCTCCCGCGCAGAGCGGCTACACCTTC
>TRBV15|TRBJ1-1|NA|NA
CATSGRGNTEAFF
TGTGCCACCAGCGGACGGGGAAACACTGAAGCTTTCTTT
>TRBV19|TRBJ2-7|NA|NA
CASSPERGYEQYF
TGTGCCAGTAGTCCCGAACGGGGCTACGAGCAGTACTTC
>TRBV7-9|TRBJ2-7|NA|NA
CASSLGDGGRLEQYF
TGTGCCAGCAGCTTAGGCGATGGCGGACGGCTCGAGCAGTACTTC
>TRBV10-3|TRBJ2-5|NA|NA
CAISPNRPGQETQYF
TGTGCCATCAGTCCAAATAGACCTGGACAAGAGACCCAGTACTTC
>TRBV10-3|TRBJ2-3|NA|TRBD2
CAISGVKAGGPPDTQYF
TGTGCCATCAGTGGGGTGAAAGCGGGGGGGCCGCCAGATACGCAGTATTTT
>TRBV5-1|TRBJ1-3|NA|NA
CASRRWNSGNTIYF
TGCGCCAGCCGCCGGTGGAACTCTGGAAACACCATATATTTT
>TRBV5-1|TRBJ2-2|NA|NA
CASSFYRGTGELFF
TGCGCCAGCAGCTTCTATCGCGGCACCGGGGAGCTGTTTTTT
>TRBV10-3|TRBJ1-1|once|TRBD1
CAIREGQGLEAFF
TGTGCCATCAGAGAGGGACAGGGCCTTGAAGCTTTCTTT
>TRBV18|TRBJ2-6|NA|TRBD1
CASSAGTGASGANVLTF
TGTGCCAGCTCGGCCGGGACAGGGGCCTCTGGGGCCAACGTCCTGACTTTC
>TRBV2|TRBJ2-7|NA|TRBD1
CASRDRDYEQYF
TGTGCCAGCCGGGACAGGGACTACGAGCAGTACTTC
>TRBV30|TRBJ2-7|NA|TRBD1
CAWSGTGPEYEQYF
TGTGCCTGGAGTGGGACAGGCCCTGAATACGAGCAGTACTTC
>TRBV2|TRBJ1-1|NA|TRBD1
CASRGQVNTEAFF
TGTGCCAGCAGGGGACAGGTGAACACTGAAGCTTTCTTT
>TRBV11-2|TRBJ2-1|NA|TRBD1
CASSLSGGSYNEQFF
TGTGCCAGCAGCTTATCAGGGGGCTCCTACAATGAGCAGTTCTTC
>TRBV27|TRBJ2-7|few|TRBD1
CASRYTGVNSYEQYF
TGTGCCAGCAGATACACAGGGGTTAATTCCTACGAGCAGTACTTC
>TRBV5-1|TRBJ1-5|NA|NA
CASSLTGEKVQPQHF
TGCGCCAGCAGCTTGACAGGTGAGAAAGTCCAGCCCCAGCATTTT
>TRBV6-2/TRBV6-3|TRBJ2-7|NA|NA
CASSYSIRTYLGGKSYEQYF
TGTGCCAGCAGTTACTCCATCCGTACCTACCTAGGGGGAAAATCCTACGAGCAGTACTTC
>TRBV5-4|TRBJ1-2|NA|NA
CASSLRRDSLYGYTF
TGTGCCAGCAGCTTGAGAAGGGACTCCCTTTATGGCTACACCTTC
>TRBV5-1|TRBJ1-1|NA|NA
CASSSFQGLNTEAFF
TGCGCCAGCAGCTCATTCCAGGGCCTGAACACTGAAGCTTTCTTT
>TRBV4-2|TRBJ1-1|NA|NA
CASSQEKGSLMNTEAFF
TGTGCCAGCAGCCAAGAAAAGGGGAGCCTAATGAACACTGAAGCTTTCTTT
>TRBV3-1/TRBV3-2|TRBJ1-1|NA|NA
CASSHASEAFF
TGTGCCAGCAGCCATGCATCCGAAGCTTTCTTT
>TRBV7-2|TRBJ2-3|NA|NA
CASSLSGSPVDTQYF
TGTGCCAGCAGCTTATCCGGGTCTCCCGTGGATACGCAGTATTTT
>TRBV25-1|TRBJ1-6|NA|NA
CASSGLGYNSPLHF
TGTGCCAGCAGTGGTCTGGGCTATAATTCACCCCTCCACTTT
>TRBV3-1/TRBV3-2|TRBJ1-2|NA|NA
CASSQGSERWIYGYTF
TGTGCCAGCAGCCAAGGTTCGGAGCGTTGGATCTATGGCTACACCTTC
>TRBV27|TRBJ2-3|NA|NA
CATMRGPDTDTQYF
TGTGCCACCATGCGGGGGCCGGACACAGATACGCAGTATTTT
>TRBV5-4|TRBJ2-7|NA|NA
CASSRDGTGTAGYEQYF
TGTGCCAGCAGCCGGGACGGCACCGGGACTGCGGGGTACGAGCAGTACTTC
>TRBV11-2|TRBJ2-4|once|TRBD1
CASKPQGTKNIQYF
TGTGCCAGCAAACCACAGGGGACCAAAAACATTCAGTACTTC
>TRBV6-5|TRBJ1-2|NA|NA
CASSLGTSYGYTF
TGTGCCAGCAGTCTCGGGACCTCCTATGGCTACACCTTC